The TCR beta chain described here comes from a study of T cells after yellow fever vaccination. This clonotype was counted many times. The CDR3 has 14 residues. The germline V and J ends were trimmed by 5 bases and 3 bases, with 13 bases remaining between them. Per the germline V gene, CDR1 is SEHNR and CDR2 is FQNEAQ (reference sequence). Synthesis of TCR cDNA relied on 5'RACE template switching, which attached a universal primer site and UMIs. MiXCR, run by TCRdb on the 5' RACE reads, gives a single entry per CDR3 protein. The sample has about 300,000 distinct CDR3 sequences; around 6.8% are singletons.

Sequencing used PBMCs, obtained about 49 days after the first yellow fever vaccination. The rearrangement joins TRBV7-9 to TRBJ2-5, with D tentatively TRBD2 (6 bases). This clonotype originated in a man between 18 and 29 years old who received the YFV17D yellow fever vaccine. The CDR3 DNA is TGTGCCAGCAGCGTCCCCGGGAGCGAAGAGACCCAGTACTTC. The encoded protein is CASSVPGSEETQYF.